This is a list of T cell receptor beta chains from one sample in a study of control samples from healthy donors and cancer patients. Here immunoSEQ multiplex PCR was the method, and the copy in TCRdb shows in-frame clones only, minus some. Seen here are 84,000 or so clones, roughly nine tenths observed once, and the top ten hold 17%. The sequencing input was blood. These receptors originate from a man aged 50 to 60 in good health. Both conserved end residues are trimmed from each CDR3. The order of the fields is J gene, CDR3 length, V gene, CDR3 protein.

>TRBJ1-1|13|TRBV6-2/TRBV6-3
ASSDPGKPSIEAF
>TRBJ1-2|10|TRBV5-1
ASSSLGVGYT
>TRBJ1-2|10|TRBV24-1
ATSMASYGYT
>TRBJ1-2|10|TRBV12-3/TRBV12-4
ASSLSTEGYT
>TRBJ1-2|11|TRBV2
ASSADLNYGYT
>TRBJ1-5|15|TRBV15
ATSRRPGQGAAQPQH
>TRBJ1-1|10|TRBV11-2
ASRRQNTEAF
>TRBJ2-2|10|TRBV2
ASSVRTGELF
>TRBJ2-5|11|TRBV7-6
ASSLAQGQTQY
>TRBJ2-1|11|TRBV19
ASSLYSGNEQF
>TRBJ2-1|14|TRBV30
AWSKKGPRSQNEQF
>TRBJ2-7|11|TRBV3-1/TRBV3-2
ASSQDNSDEQY
>TRBJ1-4|13|TRBV25-1
ASSVLTGSNEKLF
>TRBJ2-7|12|TRBV27
ASSLRGVIYEQY
>TRBJ1-1|9|TRBV6-5
ASSRGTEAF
>TRBJ2-6|11|TRBV2
ASKGAGANVLT
>TRBJ2-1|11|TRBV4-3
ASSQVGESEQF
>TRBJ1-1|11|TRBV11-2
ASSFSRQVEAF
>TRBJ2-5|15|TRBV7-9
ASSLAFRTESQETQY
>TRBJ1-2|11|TRBV5-6
ASSLPGRDGYT
>TRBJ1-4|12|TRBV11-3
ASEQGQWGEKLF
>TRBJ1-4|15|TRBV6-1
ASSGRGGVATNEKLF
>TRBJ1-1|11|TRBV12-3/TRBV12-4
ASTSEEVYRAF
>TRBJ2-7|14|TRBV21-1
ASSNGLWDRYYEQY
>TRBJ2-7|14|TRBV7-2
ASSLVGTGVAYEQY
>TRBJ1-2|13|TRBV19
ASSTPFPGIYGYT
>TRBJ1-3|11|TRBV18
ASSPDSRYTIY
>TRBJ1-2|10|TRBV19
ASHHFIIGYT
>TRBJ2-3|10|TRBV9
ASSALTDTQY
>TRBJ1-1|13|TRBV6-5
ASRWGHMMNTEAF
>TRBJ1-1|11|TRBV30
AGATGAATEAF
>TRBJ1-1|9|TRBV2
ASSGEAEAF
>TRBJ2-5|11|TRBV10-3
AIARDPQETQY
>TRBJ2-6|15|TRBV7-2
ASSLGTASAGANVLT
>TRBJ1-1|11|TRBV7-9
ASSSPRNPEAF
>TRBJ1-5|12|TRBV2
ATQVERGNQPQH
>TRBJ1-3|14|TRBV5-1
ASSNLALGQGNTIY
>TRBJ2-2|15|TRBV7-9
ASSFGGYGSNTGELF
>TRBJ1-5|13|TRBV15
ATSRVGFQDQPQH
>TRBJ1-2|11|TRBV14
ASSLQGNYGYT
>TRBJ1-5|13|TRBV5-5
ASSLQGTSNQPQH
>TRBJ1-1|10|TRBV29-1
SVESVNTEAF
>TRBJ2-7|11|TRBV6-2/TRBV6-3
ASSRTGPYEQY
>TRBJ1-1|11|TRBV29-1
SVLGSMNTEAF